This T cell receptor beta chain comes out of a study of tumor-infiltrating lymphocytes in glioblastoma multiforme (dated by TCRdb to 2015 to 2018). Regarding the study in general: To test whether intratumoral genomic heterogeneity fosters TIL diversity, the study jointly examined somatic mutations, TIL diversity and immune response activity. General findings and caveats noted by the study authors: The authors noted that sorting T cells into functional subsets, which was not done in this study, would be a future improvement. RNA-based TCR sequencing may distort clone frequencies because T cells carry unequal numbers of TCR transcripts. Generalizability is limited because the TCR and somatic mutation analysis included only one glioblastoma patient.

For each of the approximately eleven tumor samples, the AllPrep DNA/RNA mini kit was used to purify genomic DNA and total RNA simultaneously. OD 260/280 ratios above 1.9 and RNA integrity numbers above 6.5 were observed for all RNA. Using a modified ARM-PCR protocol with multiple V-beta primers and a C-beta primer, the team built TCRB libraries from RNA through three nested multiplex PCR rounds. Starting from 0.5 to 0.6 ug of total RNA, TCRB-specific cDNA was synthesized using ProtoScript II Reverse Transcriptase and a C-beta primer. The description of the TCRB libraries did not mention any unique molecular identifiers. The third PCR added barcodes and adapters over around 23 cycles with Deep VentR (exo-) polymerase, followed by gel purification of 250-500 bp bands. TCRB libraries were sequenced with 250 bp paired-end reads on an Illumina HiSeq 2500. Per the source publication's procedure: Trimmomatic was used to clean reads, FLASH to merge reads, MiGEC to assign V, D and J segments, and VDJtools to perform the analysis. Repertoire diversity was quantified with the Shannon-Wiener diversity index calculated using VDJtools. TCRdb trimmed the raw reads at Q25, called clones with MiXCR and kept productive beta chains. Identical CDR3 proteins give one entry, which carries the most common genes and DNA. The authors' filters were not applied to this entry. Present in this sample are 12,000 or so distinct CDR3 sequences, over 60% of which were seen just once. The leading ten clones occupy approximately 28% of the sample.

In regard to this clonotype: Its antigen target is currently unknown. At one boundary the junction diverges from the germline segment, which might be a read error.

As encoded in the germline V gene, CDR1 is MNHEY while CDR2 is SVGAGI. The CDR3 runs 15 amino acids, cysteine and phenylalanine included. Only CDR3 DNA remains: 45 bases, in frame from the first base. This TCR was sampled from a male donor with glioblastoma. Sequenced sample: brain tumor tissue. The chain is encoded by TRBV6-5 joined to TRBJ1-5; TRBD1 matches 10 bases in the middle. The CDR3 here reads CTSRTGGPSNQSQHF. The bases are TGTACCAGCAGGACAGGGGGGCCGAGCAATCAGTCCCAGCATTTT.